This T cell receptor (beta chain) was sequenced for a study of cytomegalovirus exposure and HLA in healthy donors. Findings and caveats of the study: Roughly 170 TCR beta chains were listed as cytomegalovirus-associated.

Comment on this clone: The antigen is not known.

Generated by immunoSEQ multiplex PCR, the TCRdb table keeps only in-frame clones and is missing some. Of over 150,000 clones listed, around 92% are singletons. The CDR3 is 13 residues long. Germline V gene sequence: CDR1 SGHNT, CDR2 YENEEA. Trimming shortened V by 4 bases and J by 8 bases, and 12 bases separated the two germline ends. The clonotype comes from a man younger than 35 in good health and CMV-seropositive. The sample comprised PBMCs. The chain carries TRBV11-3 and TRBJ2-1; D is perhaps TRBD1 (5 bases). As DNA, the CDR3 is TGTGCCAGCAGCTCCCAGGGTACCGATGAGCAGTTCTTC. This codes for CASSSQGTDEQFF.